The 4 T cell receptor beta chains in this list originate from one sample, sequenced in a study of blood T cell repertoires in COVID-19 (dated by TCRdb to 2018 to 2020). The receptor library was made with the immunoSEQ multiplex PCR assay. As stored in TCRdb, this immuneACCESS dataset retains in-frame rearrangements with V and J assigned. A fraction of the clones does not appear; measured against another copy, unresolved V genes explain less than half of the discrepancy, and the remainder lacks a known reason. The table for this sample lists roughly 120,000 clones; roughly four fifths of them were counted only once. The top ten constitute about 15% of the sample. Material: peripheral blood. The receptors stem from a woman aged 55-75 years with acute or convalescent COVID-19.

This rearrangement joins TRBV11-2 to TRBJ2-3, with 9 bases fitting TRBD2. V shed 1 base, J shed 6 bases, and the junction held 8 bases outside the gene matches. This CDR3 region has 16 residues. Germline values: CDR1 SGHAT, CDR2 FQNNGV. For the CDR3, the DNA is TGTGCCAGCAGCTTAGCACTAGCGGGCCTTGCGGATACGCAGTATTTT. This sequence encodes CASSLALAGLADTQYF.

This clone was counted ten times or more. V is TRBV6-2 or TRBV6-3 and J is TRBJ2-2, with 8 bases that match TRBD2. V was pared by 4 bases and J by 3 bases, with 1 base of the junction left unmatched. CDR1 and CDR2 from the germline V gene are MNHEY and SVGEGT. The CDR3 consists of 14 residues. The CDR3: CASSFGGDTGELFF. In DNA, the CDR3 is TGTGCCAGCAGTTTCGGGGGGGACACCGGGGAGCTGTTTTTT.

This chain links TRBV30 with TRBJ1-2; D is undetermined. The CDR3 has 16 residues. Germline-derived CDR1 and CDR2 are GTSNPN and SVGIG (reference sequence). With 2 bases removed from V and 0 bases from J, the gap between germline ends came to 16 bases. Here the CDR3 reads CAWSSRGGPANYGYTF. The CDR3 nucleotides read TGTGCCTGGAGTTCACGAGGAGGACCAGCTAACTATGGCTACACCTTC. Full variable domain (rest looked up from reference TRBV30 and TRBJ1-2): SQTIHQWPATLVQPVGSPLSLECTVEGTSNPNLYWYRQAAGRGLQLLFYSVGIGQISSEVPQNLSASRPQDRQFILSSKKLLLSDSGFYLCAWSSRGGPANYGYTFGSGTRLTVV.

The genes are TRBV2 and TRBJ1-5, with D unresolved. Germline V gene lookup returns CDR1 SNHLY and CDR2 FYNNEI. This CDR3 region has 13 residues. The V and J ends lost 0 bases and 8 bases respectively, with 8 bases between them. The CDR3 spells CASSEAPIKPQHF. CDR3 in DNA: TGTGCCAGCAGTGAAGCCCCCATCAAGCCCCAGCATTTT.